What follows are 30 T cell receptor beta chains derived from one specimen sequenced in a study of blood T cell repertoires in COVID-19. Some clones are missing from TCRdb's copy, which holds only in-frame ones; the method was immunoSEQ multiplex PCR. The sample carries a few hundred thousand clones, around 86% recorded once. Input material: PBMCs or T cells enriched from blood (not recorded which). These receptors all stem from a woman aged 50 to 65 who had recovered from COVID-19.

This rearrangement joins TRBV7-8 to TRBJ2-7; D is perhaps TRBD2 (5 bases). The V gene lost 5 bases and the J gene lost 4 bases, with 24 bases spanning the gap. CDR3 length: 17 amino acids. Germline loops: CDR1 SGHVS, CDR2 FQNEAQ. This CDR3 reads CASSQDLLGGGKYEQYF. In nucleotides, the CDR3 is TGTGCCAGCAGCCAGGACCTTCTTGGTGGAGGCAAATACGAGCAGTACTTC.

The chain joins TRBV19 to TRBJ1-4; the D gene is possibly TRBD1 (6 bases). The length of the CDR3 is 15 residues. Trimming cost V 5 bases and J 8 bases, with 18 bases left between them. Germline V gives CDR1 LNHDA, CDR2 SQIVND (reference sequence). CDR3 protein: CASSPLATGSEKLFF. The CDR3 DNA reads TGTGCCAGTAGTCCCCTTGCCACAGGGAGCGAAAAACTGTTTTTT.

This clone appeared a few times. The DNA of the CDR3 is TGTGCCAGTAAGCAATTGAGTGGGAGCGCTAACTATGGCTACACCTTC. Translation: CASKQLSGSANYGYTF. The chain combines TRBV19 with TRBJ1-2; D is unclear. Germline V CDR1 and CDR2: LNHDA, SQIVND (reference sequence). Between the trimmed V and J ends, which lost 7 bases and 0 bases, there was a span of 18 bases. The CDR3 consists of 16 residues.

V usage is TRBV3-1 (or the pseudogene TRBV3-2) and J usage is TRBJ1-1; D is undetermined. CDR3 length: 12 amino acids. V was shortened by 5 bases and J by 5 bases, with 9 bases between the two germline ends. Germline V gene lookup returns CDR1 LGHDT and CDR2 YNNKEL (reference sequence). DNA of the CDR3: TGTGCCAGCAGCTCAATCCGGACTGAAGCTTTCTTT. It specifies CASSSIRTEAFF.

The chain's CDR3 is CASTVDRGRMNTEAFF. As DNA, the CDR3 is TGTGCCAGCACCGTGGACAGGGGGCGGATGAACACTGAAGCTTTCTTT. The chain has TRBV7-2 and TRBJ1-1; 11 bases are shared with TRBD1. J was trimmed by 0 bases and V by 7 bases; bases with no gene match: 7. The CDR3 spans 16 residues. From germline, CDR1 is SGHTA and CDR2 FQGNSA.

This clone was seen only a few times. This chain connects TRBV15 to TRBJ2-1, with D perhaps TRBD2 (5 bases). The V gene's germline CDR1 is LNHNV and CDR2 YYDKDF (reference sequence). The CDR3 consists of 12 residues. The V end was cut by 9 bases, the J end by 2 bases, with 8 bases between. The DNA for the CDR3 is TGTGCCACAGCCGGGGCCTACAATGAGCAGTTCTTC. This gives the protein CATAGAYNEQFF.

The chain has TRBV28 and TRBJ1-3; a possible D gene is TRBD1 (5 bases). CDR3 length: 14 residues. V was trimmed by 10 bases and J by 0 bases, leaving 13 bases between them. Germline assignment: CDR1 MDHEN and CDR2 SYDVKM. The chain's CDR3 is CAILGADSGNTIYF. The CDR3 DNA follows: TGTGCCATCCTTGGGGCAGACTCTGGAAACACCATATATTTT.

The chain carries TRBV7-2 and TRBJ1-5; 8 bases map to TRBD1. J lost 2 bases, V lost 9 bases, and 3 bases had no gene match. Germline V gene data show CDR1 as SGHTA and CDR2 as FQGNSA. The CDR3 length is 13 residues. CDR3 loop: CASRGQGNQPQHF. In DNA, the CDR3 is TGTGCCAGTAGGGGACAGGGCAATCAGCCCCAGCATTTT.

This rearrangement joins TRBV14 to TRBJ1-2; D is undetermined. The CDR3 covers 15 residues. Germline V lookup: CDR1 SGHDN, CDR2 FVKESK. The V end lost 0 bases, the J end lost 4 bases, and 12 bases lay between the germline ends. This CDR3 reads CASSQDLAALYGYTF. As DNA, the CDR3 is TGTGCCAGCAGCCAAGATCTGGCGGCACTCTATGGCTACACCTTC. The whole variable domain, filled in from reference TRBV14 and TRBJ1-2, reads EAGVTQFPSHSVIEKGQTVTLRCDPISGHDNLYWYRRVMGKEIKFLLHFVKESKQDESGMPNNRFLAERTGGTYSTLKVQPAELEDSGVYFCASSQDLAALYGYTFGSGTRLTVV.

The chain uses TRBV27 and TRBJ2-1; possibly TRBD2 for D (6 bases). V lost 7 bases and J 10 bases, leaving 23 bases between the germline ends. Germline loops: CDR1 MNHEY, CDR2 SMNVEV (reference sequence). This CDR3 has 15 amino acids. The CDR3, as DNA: TGTGCCAGCACCCTACTTAGTCCCTCTGGGGGGGAGCAGTTCTTC. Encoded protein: CASTLLSPSGGEQFF.

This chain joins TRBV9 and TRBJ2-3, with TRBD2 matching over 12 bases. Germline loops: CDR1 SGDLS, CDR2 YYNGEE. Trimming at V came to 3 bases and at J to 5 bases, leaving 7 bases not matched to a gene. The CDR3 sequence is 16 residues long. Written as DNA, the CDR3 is TGTGCCAGCAGCGGACGGACTAGCGGGAATGTAGATACGCAGTATTTT. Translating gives CASSGRTSGNVDTQYF.

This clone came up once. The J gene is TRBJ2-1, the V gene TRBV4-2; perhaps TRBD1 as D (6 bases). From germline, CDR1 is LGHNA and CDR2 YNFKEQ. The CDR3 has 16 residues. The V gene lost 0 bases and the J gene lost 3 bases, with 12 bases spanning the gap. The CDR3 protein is CASSQEAGAVYNEQFF. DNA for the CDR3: TGTGCCAGCAGCCAAGAGGCAGGGGCGGTCTACAATGAGCAGTTCTTC.

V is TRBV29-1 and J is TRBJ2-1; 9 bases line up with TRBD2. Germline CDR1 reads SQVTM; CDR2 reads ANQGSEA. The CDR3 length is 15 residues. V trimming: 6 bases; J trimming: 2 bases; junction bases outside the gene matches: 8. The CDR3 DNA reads TGCAGCGTGGTAGCGGGAGCCCCAACCTACAATGAGCAGTTCTTC. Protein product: CSVVAGAPTYNEQFF.

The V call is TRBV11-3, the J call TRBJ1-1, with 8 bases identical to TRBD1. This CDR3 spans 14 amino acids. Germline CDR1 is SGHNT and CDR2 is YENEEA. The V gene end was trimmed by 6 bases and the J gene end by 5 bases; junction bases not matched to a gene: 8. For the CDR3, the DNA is TGTGCCAGCAGTCCTGGACAGGGTATAACTGAAGCTTTCTTT. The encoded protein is CASSPGQGITEAFF.

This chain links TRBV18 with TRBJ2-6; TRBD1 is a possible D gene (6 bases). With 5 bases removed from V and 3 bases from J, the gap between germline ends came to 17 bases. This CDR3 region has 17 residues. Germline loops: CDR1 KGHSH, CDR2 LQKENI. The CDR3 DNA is TGTGCCAGCTCATGGTCGTCAGGGGCCCGTGGGGCCAACGTCCTGACTTTC. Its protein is CASSWSSGARGANVLTF.

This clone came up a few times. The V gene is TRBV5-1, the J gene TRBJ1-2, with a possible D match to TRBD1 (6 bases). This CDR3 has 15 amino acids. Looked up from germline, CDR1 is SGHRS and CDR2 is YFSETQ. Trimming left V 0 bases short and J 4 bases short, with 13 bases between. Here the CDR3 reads CASSLVSGDSYGYTF. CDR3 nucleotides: TGCGCCAGCAGCTTGGTGTCAGGGGATAGCTATGGCTACACCTTC.

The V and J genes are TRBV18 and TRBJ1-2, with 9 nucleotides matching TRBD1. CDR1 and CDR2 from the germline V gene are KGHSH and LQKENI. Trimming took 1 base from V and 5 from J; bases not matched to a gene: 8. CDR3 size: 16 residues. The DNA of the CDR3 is TGTGCCAGCTCACCACGCGACAGGGGGATAGATTATGGCTACACCTTC. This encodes CASSPRDRGIDYGYTF.

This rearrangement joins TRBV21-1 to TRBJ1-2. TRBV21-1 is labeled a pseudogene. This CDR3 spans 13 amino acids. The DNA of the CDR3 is TGTGCCAGCAGCAAGGGGGGGGCGGAAGGCTACACCTTC. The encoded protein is CASSKGGAEGYTF.

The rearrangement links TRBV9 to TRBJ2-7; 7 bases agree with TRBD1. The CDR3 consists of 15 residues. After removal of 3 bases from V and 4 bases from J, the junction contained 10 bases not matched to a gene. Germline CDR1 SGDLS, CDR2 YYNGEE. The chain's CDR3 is CASSADDRAPYEQYF. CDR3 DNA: TGTGCCAGCAGCGCCGACGACAGGGCGCCGTACGAGCAGTACTTC.

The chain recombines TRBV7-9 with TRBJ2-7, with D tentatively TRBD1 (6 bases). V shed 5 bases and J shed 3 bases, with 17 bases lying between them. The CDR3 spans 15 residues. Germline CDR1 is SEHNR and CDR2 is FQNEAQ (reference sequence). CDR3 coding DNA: TGTGCCAGCAGCCCAACCGGGACATCGCGCTACGAGCAGTACTTC. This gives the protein CASSPTGTSRYEQYF.

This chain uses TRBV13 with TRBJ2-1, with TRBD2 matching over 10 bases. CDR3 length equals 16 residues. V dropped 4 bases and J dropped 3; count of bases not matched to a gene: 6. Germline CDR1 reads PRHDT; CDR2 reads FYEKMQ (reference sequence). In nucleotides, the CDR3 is TGTGCCAGCAGCTCTTGGACTAGCGGAAACTACAATGAGCAGTTCTTC. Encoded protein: CASSSWTSGNYNEQFF.

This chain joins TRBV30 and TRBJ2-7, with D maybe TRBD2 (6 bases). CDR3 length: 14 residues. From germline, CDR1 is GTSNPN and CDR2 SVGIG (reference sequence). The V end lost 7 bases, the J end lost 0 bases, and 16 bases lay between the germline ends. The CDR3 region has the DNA TGTGCCTCCTCCCGGGCGGGAAGCTCCTACGAGCAGTACTTC. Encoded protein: CASSRAGSSYEQYF.

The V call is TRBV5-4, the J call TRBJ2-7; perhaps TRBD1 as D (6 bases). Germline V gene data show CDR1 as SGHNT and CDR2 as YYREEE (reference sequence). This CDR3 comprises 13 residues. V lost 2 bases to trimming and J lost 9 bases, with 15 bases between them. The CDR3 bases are TGTGCCAGCAGCTTAAGGGACACCCGTGGGCAGTACTTC. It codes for CASSLRDTRGQYF.

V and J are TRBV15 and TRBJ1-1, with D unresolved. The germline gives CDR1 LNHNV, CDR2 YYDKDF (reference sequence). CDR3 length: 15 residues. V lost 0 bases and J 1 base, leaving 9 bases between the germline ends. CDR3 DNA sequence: TGTGCCACCAGCAGAGAGGTCGTCAGGAACACTGAAGCTTTCTTT. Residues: CATSREVVRNTEAFF.

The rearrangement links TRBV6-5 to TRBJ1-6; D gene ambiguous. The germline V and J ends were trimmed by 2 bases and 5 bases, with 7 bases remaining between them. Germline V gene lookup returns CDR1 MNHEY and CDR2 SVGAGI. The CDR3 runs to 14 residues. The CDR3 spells CASSYRGNNSPLHF. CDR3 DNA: TGTGCCAGCAGTTACCGAGGGAATAATTCACCCCTCCACTTT.

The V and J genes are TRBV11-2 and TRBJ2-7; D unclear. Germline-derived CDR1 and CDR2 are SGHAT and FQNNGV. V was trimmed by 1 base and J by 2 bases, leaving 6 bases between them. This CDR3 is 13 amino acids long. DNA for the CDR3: TGTGCCAGCAGCTTAGCCGAGACCTACGAGCAGTACTTC. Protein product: CASSLAETYEQYF.

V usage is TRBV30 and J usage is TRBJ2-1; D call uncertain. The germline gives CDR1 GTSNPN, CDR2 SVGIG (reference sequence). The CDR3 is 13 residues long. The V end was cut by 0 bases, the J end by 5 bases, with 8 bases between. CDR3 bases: TGTGCCTGGAGTGTAACCCGGGACAATGAGCAGTTCTTC. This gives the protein CAWSVTRDNEQFF. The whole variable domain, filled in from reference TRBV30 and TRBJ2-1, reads SQTIHQWPATLVQPVGSPLSLECTVEGTSNPNLYWYRQAAGRGLQLLFYSVGIGQISSEVPQNLSASRPQDRQFILSSKKLLLSDSGFYLCAWSVTRDNEQFFGPGTRLTVL.

The DNA of the CDR3 is TGTGCCAGTTGGGACAGGGGGCACGAGCAGTACTTC. Translation gives CASWDRGHEQYF. The chain carries TRBV19 and TRBJ2-7; 12 bases match TRBD1. The CDR3 spans 12 residues. Trimming at V came to 8 bases and at J to 5 bases, leaving 1 base not matched to a gene. The germline V gene encodes CDR1 LNHDA and CDR2 SQIVND (reference sequence). The entire variable domain, with the rest obtained from reference TRBV19 and TRBJ2-7, is as follows: DGGITQSPKYLFRKEGQNVTLSCEQNLNHDAMYWYRQDPGQGLRLIYYSQIVNDFQKGDIAEGYSVSREKKESFPLTVTSAQKNPTAFYLCASWDRGHEQYFGPGTRLTVT.

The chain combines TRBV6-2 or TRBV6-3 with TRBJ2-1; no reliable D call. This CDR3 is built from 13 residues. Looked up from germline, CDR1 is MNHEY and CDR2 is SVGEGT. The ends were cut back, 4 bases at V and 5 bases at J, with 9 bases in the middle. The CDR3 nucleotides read TGTGCCAGCAGTTTCCGACTGAACAATGAGCAGTTCTTC. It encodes CASSFRLNNEQFF.

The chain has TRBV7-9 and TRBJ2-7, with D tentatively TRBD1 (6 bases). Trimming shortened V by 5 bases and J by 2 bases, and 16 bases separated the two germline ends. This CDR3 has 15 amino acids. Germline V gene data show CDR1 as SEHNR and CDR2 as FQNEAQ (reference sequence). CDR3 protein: CASSLTVDSPYEQYF. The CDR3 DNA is TGTGCCAGCAGCCTGACGGTGGACAGTCCCTACGAGCAGTACTTC.